This entry describes one T cell receptor (beta chain). This entry is derived from a study of OX40 agonist ivuxolimab in advanced cancers. As for the study in general: In three patients, partial responses were observed, one with hepatocellular carcinoma and two with cutaneous melanoma.

Germline V lookup: CDR1 SEHNR, CDR2 FQNEAQ (reference sequence). The CDR3 covers 14 residues. V dropped 5 bases and J dropped 6 bases, with 14 bases sitting between them. TCRdb's table, derived via immunoSEQ multiplex PCR, lists solely in-frame clones and lacks some. This sample yields tens of thousands of clones, of which roughly 90% are seen a single time; over 0.75% belongs to the top ten. The chain joins TRBV7-9 to TRBJ2-1, with no clear D. The sequence was obtained from an adult with an advanced solid tumor such as melanoma, head and neck, liver or kidney cancer. The input for sequencing was CD4+ or CD8+ T cells sorted from blood, taken in a trial of the OX40 agonist ivuxolimab. CDR3 amino acids: CASSINSNSNEQFF. CDR3 DNA sequence: TGTGCCAGCAGCATAAACTCTAATTCCAATGAGCAGTTCTTC.